This TCR beta chain was profiled in a study of T cell repertoires in cytomegalovirus infection. Overall study results and limits: Dominant in the ex vivo response were TCR beta clonotypes restricted by HLA-C and specific for CMV. Identification of carriers of CMV plus the relevant HLA was performed using cumulative public TCR beta family frequency.

The CDR3 totals 16 residues. The V segment lost 4 bases and the J segment 8 bases; nucleotides outside the gene matches: 11. Germline CDR1 and CDR2: PRHDT and FYEKMQ (reference sequence). With respect to this clonotype: The antigen is not known.

MiXCR, run by TCRdb on the reads, gives a single entry per CDR3 protein. The sample shows about 740,000 distinct CDR3 sequences, roughly a third of them seen only once. The clonotype comes from a human donor in good health (CMV status not recorded). Some clones in this sample may be carry-over from other donors' samples. What was sequenced was PBMCs. The chain recombines TRBV13 with TRBJ1-6; TRBD1 matches 7 bases. For the CDR3, the DNA is TGTGCCAGCAGCTCATTCCAGGGGGTCGGTCATTCACCCCTCCACTTT. Translation gives CASSSFQGVGHSPLHF.